This T cell receptor (beta chain) originates from a study of cytomegalovirus exposure and HLA in healthy donors. V dropped 7 bases and J dropped 1; count of bases not matched to a gene: 6. The germline V gene has CDR1 WSHSY and CDR2 SAAADI. CDR3 size: 16 residues. Overall study findings and caveats: Roughly uniform depth of sequencing across donors was assumed in presence/absence analyses. Rare TCR sequences dominated, though some public TCRs recurred in many donors.

This clone was counted a few times. Its antigen is not identified. PCR amplification relied on 60 Vbeta primers (plus 13 Jbeta primers). Measured with immunoSEQ multiplex PCR; TCRdb has only the in-frame clones, and not every one. Altogether roughly 100,000 clones are present, nearly 70% being singletons, with the ten largest covering roughly 16%. Sequencing was done on a sample of PBMCs. The V and J genes are TRBV10-2 and TRBJ2-6; 8 bases match TRBD1. This clonotype originated in a woman between 50 and 59 years old in good health and CMV-seropositive. DNA of the CDR3: TGCGCCAGCACTGGACAGGGCTGGTCTGGGGCCAACGTCCTGACTTTC. The encoded protein is CASTGQGWSGANVLTF.